This record concerns one TCR beta chain sequence. TCRdb's table, derived via immunoSEQ multiplex PCR, lists solely in-frame clones and lacks some. The sample has 120,000 or so clones; approximately 87% are singletons. This sample is drawn from a study of control samples from healthy donors and cancer patients. CDR3 length: 14 residues. Germline-derived CDR1 and CDR2 are LGHNA and YNFKEQ. The V gene lost 3 bases and the J gene lost 5 bases, with 12 bases spanning the gap. The sample consisted of blood. This clonotype was obtained from a man aged 55-75 years in good health. The chain couples TRBV4-2 to TRBJ2-3; D perhaps matches TRBD2 (7 bases). The CDR3 region has the DNA TGTGCCAGCAGCCAGGGCGGGGGCCGAGATACGCAGTATTTT. Amino acid sequence: CASSQGGGRDTQYF.